The next 13 T cell receptor beta chains were all read from a single sample in a study of prognosis after radiotherapy for stage I lung cancer. Two-round multiplex PCR, the amplification method, yielded TCR beta CDR3 from genomic DNA. Round-one PCR had primers specific to each TRBV and TRBJ gene. Each CDR3 protein gets one entry after TCRdb re-called the multiplex PCR reads with MiXCR. The data hold about 32,000 distinct CDR3 sequences, with roughly two fifths observed a single time. Here the sequenced sample was PBMCs, taken before or after stereotactic body radiation therapy (not recorded which). The receptors were sampled from a donor aged 50 or older with non-small cell lung cancer.

This rearrangement joins TRBV7-2 to TRBJ2-7; TRBD1 aligns across 8 bases. V shed 5 bases and J 10 bases; nucleotides not matched to a gene: 16. This CDR3 contains 15 residues. CDR1 is SGHTA, CDR2 FQGNSA, per germline. As DNA, the CDR3 is TGTGCCAGCAGCGAGGTGGGACAGGAGATCTATGATCAGTACTTC. Amino acid sequence: CASSEVGQEIYDQYF.

This rearrangement joins TRBV18 to TRBJ2-1; 10 bases line up with TRBD2. J lost 7 bases, V lost 3 bases, and 6 bases had no gene match. The CDR3 extends over 15 amino acids. Germline V CDR1 and CDR2: KGHSH, LQKENI. The CDR3 here is CASSPASGRLNEQFF. The CDR3 DNA is TGTGCCAGCTCACCGGCTAGCGGGAGATTGAATGAGCAGTTCTTC.

This clonotype showed up many times. The gene calls are TRBV6-2 or TRBV6-3 and TRBJ2-3, with 9 bases fitting TRBD2. The CDR3 sequence is 16 residues long. V lost 5 bases and J lost 5; bases outside the gene matches: 11. In germline, CDR1 is MNHEY, CDR2 SVGEGT. CDR3 bases: TGTGCCAGCAGTACTTTAGCGGGGGAAGTTAGAGATACGCAGTATTTT. Encoded protein: CASSTLAGEVRDTQYF.

This clonotype ranks as medium-sized (0.01 to 0.1%). V usage is TRBV28 and J usage is TRBJ2-2; D remains ambiguous. V lost 5 bases to trimming and J lost 7 bases, with 17 bases between them. Looked up from germline, CDR1 is MDHEN and CDR2 is SYDVKM. There are 15 residues in the CDR3. CDR3 nucleotide sequence: TGTGCCAGCAGTGGTCCTGGGGTAGGAATCGGGGAGCTGTTTTTT. This translates into CASSGPGVGIGELFF.

This clonotype was recorded at least ten times. The V gene is TRBV24-1, the J gene TRBJ2-3, with 10 nucleotides matching TRBD2. The trim removed 1 base at V and 3 bases at J, leaving 3 bases unmatched. The CDR3 runs to 16 residues. Germline CDR1 KGHDR, CDR2 SFDVKD. For the CDR3, the DNA is TGTGCCACCAGTGATTTAACAGCGGGGGGGACAGATACGCAGTATTTT. Translation gives CATSDLTAGGTDTQYF.

This clonotype was counted ten times or more. The chain uses TRBV5-6 and TRBJ2-3; D is undetermined. This CDR3 has 12 residues. The germline V gene encodes CDR1 SGHDT and CDR2 YYEEEE. Trimming pared 3 bases from V and 2 bases from J, leaving 4 bases between. In DNA, the CDR3 is TGTGCCAGCAGCTCGACCACAGATACGCAGTATTTT. Residues: CASSSTTDTQYF.

As for this clonotype: One end of the junction is discordant with germline, which a read error may explain. This rearrangement joins TRBV5-1 to TRBJ2-1, with a weak D call TRBD1 (5 bases). The germline V gene has CDR1 SGHRS and CDR2 YFSETQ. CDR3 length: 13 amino acids. CDR3 bases: TGCGCCAGCAGCTTGGGAACTCAGGGTGAGAAGTTATTC. Protein product: CASSLGTQGEKLF.

Comments on this clonotype: This sequence may be a read error, since a much larger clone differs from it by one base. The rearrangement links TRBV29-1 to TRBJ1-1; D uncertain. The germline V and J ends were trimmed by 5 bases and 3 bases, with 13 bases remaining between them. There are 13 residues in the CDR3. Germline assignment: CDR1 SQVTM and CDR2 ANQGSEA. The CDR3 coding sequence is TGCAGCGTTAGGGCCCAAGGGTACACTGAAGCTTTCTTT. Translating gives CSVRAQGYTEAFF.

Details on this clonotype: A single base is all that separates this from a far larger clone, so a read error is likely. V gene TRBV6-2 or TRBV6-3 combines with J gene TRBJ1-4; no clear D gene. Germline V gene data show CDR1 as MNHEY and CDR2 as SVGEGT. This CDR3 contains 15 residues. The chain's CDR3 is CASSLKVTNNEKLFF. The CDR3 DNA follows: TGTGCTAGCAGCTTGAAGGTGACGAATAATGAAAAACTGTTTTTT.

The J gene is TRBJ1-2, the V gene TRBV29-1; no clear D. The CDR3 has 12 residues. Germline values: CDR1 SQVTM, CDR2 ANQGSEA. Trimming removed 4 bases from V and 3 bases from J, with 9 bases in between. CDR3: CSVVAYDYGYTF. The DNA of the CDR3 is TGCAGCGTTGTTGCTTACGACTATGGCTACACCTTC.

This clonotype was found many times. The gene calls are TRBV6-5 and TRBJ2-3; D may be TRBD1 or TRBD2 (6 bases each). Trimming left V 0 bases short and J 1 base short, with 8 bases between. This CDR3 contains 15 residues. Per the germline V gene, CDR1 is MNHEY and CDR2 is SVGAGI. CDR3 nucleotide sequence: TGTGCCAGCAGTTACTCCGGGGGCGGCACAGATACGCAGTATTTT. Its translation: CASSYSGGGTDTQYF.

The CDR3: CASSILDNSYEQYF. CDR3 in DNA: TGTGCCAGCAGCATCCTTGACAACTCCTACGAGCAGTACTTC. The V call is TRBV7-9, the J call TRBJ2-7, with D unclear. The CDR3 sequence is 14 residues long. Germline V gene sequence: CDR1 SEHNR, CDR2 FQNEAQ (reference sequence). The V gene lost 5 bases and the J gene lost 0 bases, with 11 bases spanning the gap.

Turning to this clonotype: Since a far larger clone is one base different, this is likely a read error. J is TRBJ2-1 and V is TRBV6-4; 10 bases are a match to TRBD2. Germline V gene lookup returns CDR1 MRHNA and CDR2 SNTAGT. There are 15 residues in the CDR3. V lost 6 bases and J lost 7; bases outside the gene matches: 9. The CDR3 DNA reads TGTGCCAGCAGAGAACTAGCGGGGAGCCCAAATGAGCAGTTCTTC. It specifies CASRELAGSPNEQFF.